This passage covers 30 T cell receptor beta chains from one sample sequenced in a study of shared clonotypes between healthy human individuals. Here immunoSEQ multiplex PCR was the method, and the copy in TCRdb shows in-frame clones only, minus some. The repertoire holds 2.3 million or so clones, with approximately 95% as singletons. Sequencing input: naive CD4+ T cells from PBMCs. The sample's subset: CD45RA+ positively selected. The receptors originated from a man aged 18 to 29 in good health. Some clones in this sample may be carry-over from other donors' samples.

CDR3 region: CASMTGSHSGTEAFF. CDR3 DNA: TGTGCCAGCATGACAGGGTCGCATTCGGGCACTGAAGCTTTCTTT. The V call is TRBV28, the J call TRBJ1-1; 7 nucleotides agree with TRBD1. The CDR3 consists of 15 residues. The V segment lost 7 bases and the J segment 4 bases; nucleotides outside the gene matches: 12. Germline V lookup: CDR1 MDHEN, CDR2 SYDVKM.

This clone was observed a single time. The rearrangement joins TRBV7-2 to TRBJ1-2, with D possibly matching TRBD1 (6 bases). V was trimmed by 3 bases and J by 2 bases, leaving 16 bases between them. This CDR3 spans 16 amino acids. The germline gives CDR1 SGHTA, CDR2 FQGNSA. The CDR3, as DNA: TGTGCCAGCAGCTTCCTACCGGGACACAAAAACTATGGCTACACCTTC. Residues: CASSFLPGHKNYGYTF.

This chain joins TRBV7-8 and TRBJ2-3; 8 bases fit TRBD1. The germline V gene encodes CDR1 SGHVS and CDR2 FQNEAQ. The CDR3 covers 16 residues. J gave up 0 bases and V 3 bases, and 5 bases lay outside the gene matches. This chain's CDR3 is CASSFRGRYSTDTQYF. In DNA form, the CDR3 reads TGTGCCAGCAGCTTCAGGGGGCGTTATAGCACAGATACGCAGTATTTT.

The chain couples TRBV13 to TRBJ2-3; 9 nucleotides match TRBD1. This CDR3 comprises 15 residues. CDR1 is PRHDT, CDR2 FYEKMQ, per germline (reference sequence). With 5 bases clipped from V and 4 bases from J, the junction kept 7 bases outside the gene matches. The CDR3 protein is CASSHRGPLADTQYF. The CDR3 region has the DNA TGTGCCAGCAGCCACAGGGGGCCATTGGCAGATACGCAGTATTTT.

This chain connects TRBV7-2 to TRBJ2-2; D uncertain. The CDR3 has 12 residues. The V and J ends lost 4 bases and 6 bases respectively, with 6 bases between them. Per germline, CDR1 SGHTA and CDR2 FQGNSA. In nucleotides, the CDR3 is TGTGCCAGCAGCTCGCCTCCCGGGGAGCTGTTTTTT. Translating gives CASSSPPGELFF.

This sequence joins TRBV21-1 and TRBJ1-2. TRBV21-1 corresponds to a pseudogene. This CDR3 comprises 15 residues. Written as DNA, the CDR3 is TGTGCCAGCAGCGCGTCGAGCCTGGATAACTATGGCTACACCTTC. Residues: CASSASSLDNYGYTF.

The V call is TRBV21-1, the J call TRBJ2-1; the table's TRBD1 call for D was not verified on the DNA. TRBV21-1 is a listed pseudogene. The CDR3 is 14 amino acids. CDR3 loop: CASTAPRVYNEQFF. In DNA, the CDR3 is TGTGCCAGCACCGCGCCCAGGGTCTACAATGAGCAGTTCTTC.

The V gene is TRBV19, the J gene TRBJ1-5, with D perhaps matching TRBD1 (5 bases). CDR1 is LNHDA and CDR2 is SQIVND in the germline V gene (reference sequence). Between the trimmed V and J ends, which lost 4 bases and 2 bases, there was a span of 12 bases. CDR3 size: 15 residues. The CDR3 region is CASSRGLEGNQPQHF. The CDR3 DNA is TGTGCCAGTAGTAGGGGGTTAGAAGGCAATCAGCCCCAGCATTTT.

The genes are TRBV7-9 and TRBJ2-7, with D hard to call. V shed 5 bases and J shed 2 bases, with 10 bases lying between them. The germline CDR1 and CDR2 sequences are SEHNR and FQNEAQ (reference sequence). The CDR3 is made up of 13 amino acids. The CDR3 nucleotides read TGTGCCAGCAGCATCACGGGCCCCTACGAGCAGTACTTC. Its protein is CASSITGPYEQYF.

V usage is TRBV5-6 and J usage is TRBJ2-1; TRBD2 might be the D (6 bases). With 4 bases removed from V and 6 bases from J, the gap between germline ends came to 20 bases. Germline V lookup: CDR1 SGHDT, CDR2 YYEEEE. The CDR3 has 16 amino acids. DNA of the CDR3: TGTGCCAGCAGCCTGTTAGGCGGGAATTCTCTCAATGAGCAGTTCTTC. This sequence encodes CASSLLGGNSLNEQFF.

The rearrangement links TRBV5-1 to TRBJ2-7; D call uncertain. The germline V gene has CDR1 SGHRS and CDR2 YFSETQ. CDR3 size: 11 residues. V lost 0 bases and J lost 9, with 7 bases in between. The CDR3 loop reads CASSLERRQYF. In DNA form, the CDR3 reads TGCGCCAGCAGCTTGGAACGGAGGCAGTACTTC.

The chain carries TRBV6-1 and TRBJ1-1, with 8 bases fitting TRBD1. CDR3 length equals 14 residues. Germline V lookup: CDR1 MNHNS, CDR2 SASEGT. Trimming took 4 bases from V and 4 from J; bases not matched to a gene: 5. The CDR3 here is CASSGQGWSTEAFF. CDR3 bases: TGTGCCAGCAGTGGACAGGGGTGGTCCACTGAAGCTTTCTTT.

J is TRBJ2-7 and V is TRBV28; D is unclear. This CDR3 contains 10 residues. Trimming shortened V by 3 bases and J by 6 bases, and 3 bases separated the two germline ends. Germline-derived CDR1 and CDR2 are MDHEN and SYDVKM. The chain's CDR3 is CASSFGEQYF. The CDR3 DNA follows: TGTGCCAGCAGTTTTGGCGAGCAGTACTTC.

The chain recombines TRBV5-1 with TRBJ1-2, with a weak D call TRBD1 (5 bases). The germline CDR1 and CDR2 sequences are SGHRS and YFSETQ. The CDR3 loop spans 16 amino acids. Trimming took 0 bases from V and 2 from J, leaving 14 bases between them. The CDR3: CASSLASGASNYGYTF. DNA of the CDR3: TGCGCCAGCAGCTTGGCTTCCGGGGCCTCAAACTATGGCTACACCTTC.

V usage is TRBV5-1 and J usage is TRBJ2-1; 12 positions agree with TRBD2. V gave up 2 bases and J gave up 6 bases; unmatched junction bases: 9. The germline CDR1 and CDR2 sequences are SGHRS and YFSETQ. The CDR3 covers 17 residues. The CDR3 nucleotides read TGCGCCAGCAGCTTCTCTAGCGGGAGGGGTGGTTCCAATGAGCAGTTCTTC. It codes for CASSFSSGRGGSNEQFF.

Turning to this clone: A much larger clone differs by one base, so this may be a read error. Within the sample, other DNA sequences also encode this same CDR3. V gene TRBV5-1 combines with J gene TRBJ2-5; D not certain. From germline, CDR1 is SGHRS and CDR2 YFSETQ. CDR3 length equals 12 residues. V was shortened by 0 bases and J by 5 bases, with 5 bases between the two germline ends. In DNA form, the CDR3 reads TGCGCCAGCAGCTTGGCCGCGGAGACCCAGTACTTC. Protein: CASSLAAETQYF.

The rearrangement links TRBV5-6 to TRBJ1-2, with D possibly matching TRBD1 (6 bases). This CDR3 is 16 amino acids long. V was shortened by 5 bases and J by 2 bases, with 19 bases between the two germline ends. Germline CDR1 reads SGHDT; CDR2 reads YYEEEE. In nucleotides, the CDR3 is TGTGCCAGCAGGGCGGGACACTGGGGGGGAAACTATGGCTACACCTTC. Translated: CASRAGHWGGNYGYTF.

Only a few counts were recorded for this clone. The chain couples TRBV28 to TRBJ1-2, with TRBD1 as a possible D gene (6 bases). V lost 6 bases to trimming and J lost 8 bases, with 13 bases between them. The V gene's germline CDR1 is MDHEN and CDR2 SYDVKM. CDR3 length equals 12 residues. The CDR3 coding sequence is TGTGCCAGCAGGGACAGCCTCTTAGGCTACACCTTC. Protein: CASRDSLLGYTF.

The rearrangement joins TRBV15 to TRBJ2-5; D may be TRBD2 (5 bases). Germline assignment: CDR1 LNHNV and CDR2 YYDKDF (reference sequence). The CDR3 sequence is 14 residues long. The ends were cut back, 2 bases at V and 2 bases at J, with 9 bases in the middle. The CDR3 is CATSRFPGQETQYF. Written as DNA, the CDR3 is TGTGCCACCAGCAGATTCCCGGGGCAAGAGACCCAGTACTTC.

V and J are TRBV5-4 and TRBJ2-3; D is uncertain. Trimming pared 4 bases from V and 4 bases from J, leaving 16 bases between. The CDR3 contains 15 residues. The germline V gene has CDR1 SGHNT and CDR2 YYREEE (reference sequence). The CDR3: CASSGDRSVADTQYF. The DNA of the CDR3 is TGTGCCAGCAGCGGGGATCGGTCGGTCGCAGATACGCAGTATTTT.

CDR3 sequence reads: CSVQQGPNTEAFF. For the CDR3, the DNA is TGCAGCGTTCAACAGGGGCCGAACACTGAAGCTTTCTTT. The rearrangement links TRBV29-1 to TRBJ1-1; TRBD1 matches at 7 bases. Trimming at V came to 5 bases and at J to 1 base, leaving 4 bases not matched to a gene. CDR3 length: 13 residues. Germline values: CDR1 SQVTM, CDR2 ANQGSEA.

The chain has TRBV10-3 and TRBJ2-7, with TRBD2 matching over 7 bases. Germline V lookup: CDR1 ENHRY, CDR2 SYGVKD. V was pared by 4 bases and J by 0 bases, with 3 bases of the junction left unmatched. CDR3 length: 14 amino acids. In DNA, the CDR3 is TGTGCCATCAGTGTGGGAGGGATCTCCTACGAGCAGTACTTC. Protein: CAISVGGISYEQYF.

As DNA, the CDR3 is TGTGCCAGCAGCTTGGTCGAGTCAACCTACGAGCAGTACTTC. This gives the protein CASSLVESTYEQYF. The chain has TRBV5-6 and TRBJ2-7; D gene ambiguous. Germline CDR1 SGHDT, CDR2 YYEEEE. CDR3 size: 14 residues. With 0 bases removed from V and 2 bases from J, the gap between germline ends came to 9 bases.

In this sample, this clone turned up once. DNA of the CDR3: TGTGCCAGCAGCCCCGCGACAGGGGGCAAGGGCGAGCAGTACTTC. Translation gives CASSPATGGKGEQYF. This rearrangement joins TRBV28 to TRBJ2-7; 10 nucleotides line up with TRBD1. V was pared by 6 bases and J by 6 bases, with 11 bases of the junction left unmatched. Germline-derived CDR1 and CDR2 are MDHEN and SYDVKM. This CDR3 has 15 amino acids. The full variable domain, rest sourced from reference TRBV28 and TRBJ2-7, is DVKVTQSSRYLVKRTGEKVFLECVQDMDHENMFWYRQDPGLGLRLIYFSYDVKMKEKGDIPEGYSVSREKKERFSLILESASTNQTSMYLCASSPATGGKGEQYFGPGTRLTVT.

There are a few counts of this clone. This chain links TRBV30 with TRBJ1-5; D is unclear. Germline V gives CDR1 GTSNPN, CDR2 SVGIG (reference sequence). Deletions cut 4 bases from V and 7 bases from J, with 14 bases between. The CDR3 consists of 13 residues. In nucleotides, the CDR3 is TGTGCCTGGACCCCTGGGAGGGCACAGCCCCAGCATTTT. Its protein product is CAWTPGRAQPQHF.

The CDR3: CASSPRGQTPYEQYF. The CDR3, as DNA: TGTGCCAGCTCACCAAGGGGACAGACCCCCTACGAGCAGTACTTC. The chain has TRBV18 and TRBJ2-7; TRBD1 matches 7 bases. Trimming took 2 bases from V and 2 from J; bases not matched to a gene: 6. The CDR3 spans 15 residues. Germline CDR1 reads KGHSH; CDR2 reads LQKENI.

The chain links TRBV11-2 to TRBJ2-1; 7 positions match TRBD1. The CDR3 is 15 amino acids. After removal of 1 base from V and 5 bases from J, the junction contained 5 bases not matched to a gene. Germline CDR1 and CDR2: SGHAT and FQNNGV. CDR3 DNA: TGTGCCAGCAGCTTAGGACAGGGTGGTAACAATGAGCAGTTCTTC. It yields the protein CASSLGQGGNNEQFF.

This chain links TRBV5-4 with TRBJ2-2, with 7 bases fitting TRBD2. V lost 4 bases to trimming and J lost 2 bases; unmatched junction nucleotides: 5. Germline CDR1 is SGHNT and CDR2 is YYREEE (reference sequence). The CDR3 runs 15 residues. The DNA for the CDR3 is TGTGCCAGCAGCATCGGGACTACTAACACCGGGGAGCTGTTTTTT. Translation: CASSIGTTNTGELFF.

The J gene is TRBJ1-1, the V gene TRBV2; D is undetermined. The germline V gene encodes CDR1 SNHLY and CDR2 FYNNEI. Trimming stripped 6 bases from V and 5 bases from J, with 7 bases between. The length of the CDR3 is 11 residues. The CDR3 DNA is TGTGCCAGCAGCAGTTTGACTGAAGCTTTCTTT. Translated, it gives CASSSLTEAFF. The full variable domain, its missing parts supplied by reference TRBV2 and TRBJ1-1, is EPEVTQTPSHQVTQMGQEVILRCVPISNHLYFYWYRQILGQKVEFLVSFYNNEISEKSEIFDDQFSVERPDGSNFTLKIRSTKLEDSAMYFCASSSLTEAFFGQGTRLTVV.

Comment on this clone: A junction boundary mismatches the germline segment, possibly from a read error. CDR3 region: CTSSPVWGGGYYEQYF. Written as DNA, the CDR3 is TGTACCAGCTCACCCGTTTGGGGGGGCGGCTACTACGAGCAGTACTTC. This rearrangement joins TRBV18 to TRBJ2-7; D possibly corresponds to TRBD2 (7 bases). Germline CDR1 is KGHSH and CDR2 is LQKENI. The CDR3 has 16 amino acids.